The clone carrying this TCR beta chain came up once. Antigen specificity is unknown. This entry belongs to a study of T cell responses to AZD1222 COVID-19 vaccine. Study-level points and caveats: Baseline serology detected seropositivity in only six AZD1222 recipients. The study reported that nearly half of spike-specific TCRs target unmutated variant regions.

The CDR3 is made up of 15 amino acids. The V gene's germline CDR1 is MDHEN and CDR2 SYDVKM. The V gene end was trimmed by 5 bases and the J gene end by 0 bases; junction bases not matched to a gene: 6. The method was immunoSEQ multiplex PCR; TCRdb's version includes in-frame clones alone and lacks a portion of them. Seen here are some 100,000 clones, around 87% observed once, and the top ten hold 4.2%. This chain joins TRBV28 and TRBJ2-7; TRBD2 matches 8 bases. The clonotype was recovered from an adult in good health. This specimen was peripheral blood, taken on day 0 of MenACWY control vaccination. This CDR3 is CASSILAGSSYEQYF. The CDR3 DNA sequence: TGTGCCAGCAGTATCCTAGCGGGCTCCTCCTACGAGCAGTACTTC.